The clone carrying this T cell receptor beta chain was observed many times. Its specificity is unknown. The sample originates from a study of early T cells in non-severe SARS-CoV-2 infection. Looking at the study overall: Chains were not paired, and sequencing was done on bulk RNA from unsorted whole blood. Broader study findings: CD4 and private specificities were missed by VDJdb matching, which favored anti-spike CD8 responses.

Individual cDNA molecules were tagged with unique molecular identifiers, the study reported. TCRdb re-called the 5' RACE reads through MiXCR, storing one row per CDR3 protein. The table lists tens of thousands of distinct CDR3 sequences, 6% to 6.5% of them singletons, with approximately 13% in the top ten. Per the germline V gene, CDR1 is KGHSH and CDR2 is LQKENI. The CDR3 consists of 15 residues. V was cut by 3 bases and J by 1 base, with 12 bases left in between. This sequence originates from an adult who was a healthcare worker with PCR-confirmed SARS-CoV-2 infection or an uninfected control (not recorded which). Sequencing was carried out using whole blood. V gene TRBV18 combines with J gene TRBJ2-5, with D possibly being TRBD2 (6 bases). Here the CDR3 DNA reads TGTGCCAGCTCACCGAGAAGGGACTTCCAAGAGACCCAGTACTTC. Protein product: CASSPRRDFQETQYF.